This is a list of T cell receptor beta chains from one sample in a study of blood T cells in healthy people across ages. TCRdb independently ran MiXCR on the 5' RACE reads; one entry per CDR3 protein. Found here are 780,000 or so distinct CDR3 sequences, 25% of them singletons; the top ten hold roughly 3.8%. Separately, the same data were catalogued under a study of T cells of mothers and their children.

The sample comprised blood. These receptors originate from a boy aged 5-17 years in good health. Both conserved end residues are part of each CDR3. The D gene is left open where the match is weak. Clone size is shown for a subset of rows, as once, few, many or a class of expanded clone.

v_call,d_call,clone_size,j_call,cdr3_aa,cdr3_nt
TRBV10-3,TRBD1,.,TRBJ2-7,CAISEETGVAYEQYF,TGTGCCATCAGTGAGGAAACAGGGGTCGCCTACGAGCAGTACTTC
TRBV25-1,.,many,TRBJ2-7,CASSPHPQSINEQYF,TGTGCCAGCAGCCCCCACCCACAGAGCATCAACGAGCAGTACTTC
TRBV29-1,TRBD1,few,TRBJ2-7,CSVGPGGWYEQYF,TGCAGCGTTGGTCCAGGGGGCTGGTACGAGCAGTACTTC
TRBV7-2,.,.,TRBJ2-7,CASTKGGPYEQYF,TGTGCCAGCACCAAAGGGGGGCCCTACGAGCAGTACTTC
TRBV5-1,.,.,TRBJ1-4,CASRDRINEKLFF,TGCGCCAGCCGCGACAGGATTAATGAAAAACTGTTTTTT
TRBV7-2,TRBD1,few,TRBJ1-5,CASSFPGGYQPQHF,TGTGCCAGCAGCTTCCCAGGGGGCTATCAGCCCCAGCATTTT
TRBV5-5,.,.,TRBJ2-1,CASSLRQGMVVYNEQFF,TGTGCCAGCAGCTTGAGGCAGGGAATGGTTGTCTACAATGAGCAGTTCTTC
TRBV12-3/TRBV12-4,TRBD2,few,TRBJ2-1,CASAYGAGGPGEQFF,TGTGCCAGCGCCTATGGAGCGGGGGGGCCAGGGGAGCAGTTCTTC
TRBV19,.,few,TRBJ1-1,CASSISHGWTTEAFF,TGTGCCAGTAGTATTTCCCACGGGTGGACCACTGAAGCTTTCTTT
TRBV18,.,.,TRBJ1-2,CASSPDASAGLYGYTF,TGTGCCAGCTCACCAGACGCAAGTGCGGGGCTATATGGCTACACCTTC
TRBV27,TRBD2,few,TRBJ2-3,CASSPYSGTSGRYTQYF,TGTGCCAGCAGTCCGTACTCCGGGACTAGCGGGAGGTATACGCAGTATTTT
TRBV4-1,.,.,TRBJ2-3,CASSQEVSTDTQYF,TGCGCCAGCAGCCAAGAGGTGAGCACAGATACGCAGTATTTT
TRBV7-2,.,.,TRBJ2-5,CASSLSARAVETQYF,TGTGCCAGCAGCTTATCCGCCAGGGCGGTAGAGACCCAGTACTTC
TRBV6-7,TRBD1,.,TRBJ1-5,CASSPYPSTGGIGNQPQHF,TGTGCCAGCAGTCCCTATCCTTCGACAGGGGGGATCGGCAATCAGCCCCAGCATTTT
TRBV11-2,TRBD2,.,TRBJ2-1,CASSLLPSGLAGPVNNEQFF,TGTGCCAGCAGCTTGCTGCCTTCAGGACTAGCGGGCCCGGTTAACAATGAGCAGTTCTTC
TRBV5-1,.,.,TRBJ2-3,CASSLEISTDTQYF,TGCGCCAGCAGCTTGGAGATTAGCACAGATACGCAGTATTTT
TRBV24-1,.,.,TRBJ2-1,CATSGARGAANNGQFF,TGTGCCACCAGCGGGGCGAGGGGCGCGGCTAACAATGGGCAGTTCTTC
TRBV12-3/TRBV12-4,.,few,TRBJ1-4,CASSPLSREKLFF,TGTGCCAGCAGTCCCCTTTCGCGTGAAAAACTGTTTTTT
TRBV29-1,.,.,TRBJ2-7,CSAIRDILYEQYF,TGCAGCGCCATCCGGGACATCCTCTACGAGCAGTACTTC